Listed below are T cell receptor beta chains from one sample, sequenced in a study of T cells in Graves' hyperthyroidism and ophthalmopathy. Using its own MiXCR run on the multiplex PCR reads, TCRdb lists one record per CDR3 protein. The sample comprises fewer than 450,000 distinct CDR3 sequences, about 18% of which are singletons, and around 40% rests with the top ten. Sample: blood. All receptors come from a man younger than 35 with Graves' ophthalmopathy. Both conserved end residues are part of each CDR3. Fields, in order: CDR3 protein, CDR3 DNA, V gene, clone size, J gene, CDR3 length, D gene. D genes are given only for firm matches. Part of the rows lack a size; the others show once, few, many or a class for expanded clones.

cdr3_aa: CASSLDGNEKLFF; cdr3_nt: TGCGCCAGCAGCTTGGACGGGAATGAAAAACTGTTTTTT; v_call: TRBV5-1; clone_size: many; j_call: TRBJ1-4; cdr3_length: 13; d_call: -
cdr3_aa: CASKRGQGDYGYTF; cdr3_nt: TGTGCCAGCAAAAGGGGACAGGGAGACTATGGCTACACCTTC; v_call: TRBV27; clone_size: few; j_call: TRBJ1-2; cdr3_length: 14; d_call: TRBD1
cdr3_aa: CASRTSGVPETQYF; cdr3_nt: TGTGCCAGCCGGACTAGCGGGGTTCCAGAGACCCAGTACTTC; v_call: TRBV3-1; clone_size: many; j_call: TRBJ2-5; cdr3_length: 14; d_call: TRBD2
cdr3_aa: CASRQGQGYNSPLHF; cdr3_nt: TGTGCCAGCAGACAGGGGCAGGGGTATAATTCACCCCTCCACTTT; v_call: TRBV28; clone_size: -; j_call: TRBJ1-6; cdr3_length: 15; d_call: TRBD1
cdr3_aa: CASVALPTDTQYF; cdr3_nt: TGTGCCAGCGTCGCCCTTCCCACAGATACGCAGTATTTT; v_call: TRBV28; clone_size: many; j_call: TRBJ2-3; cdr3_length: 13; d_call: -
cdr3_aa: CASSLAPDRYNQPQHF; cdr3_nt: TGCGCCAGCAGCTTGGCCCCAGACAGATACAATCAGCCCCAGCATTTT; v_call: TRBV5-1; clone_size: many; j_call: TRBJ1-5; cdr3_length: 16; d_call: -
cdr3_aa: CASSQDPLGQRYNEQFF; cdr3_nt: TGTGCCAGCAGCCAAGATCCACTGGGACAGCGATACAATGAGCAGTTCTTC; v_call: TRBV14; clone_size: -; j_call: TRBJ2-1; cdr3_length: 17; d_call: TRBD1
cdr3_aa: CASSFPGPGGSEAFF; cdr3_nt: TGTGCCAGCAGTTTCCCGGGACCGGGGGGGTCTGAAGCTTTCTTT; v_call: TRBV28; clone_size: many; j_call: TRBJ1-1; cdr3_length: 15; d_call: -
cdr3_aa: CSARGLAGGRNEQFF; cdr3_nt: TGCAGTGCTAGAGGTTTAGCGGGGGGGCGAAATGAGCAGTTCTTC; v_call: TRBV20-1; clone_size: -; j_call: TRBJ2-1; cdr3_length: 15; d_call: TRBD2
cdr3_aa: CASRPLGRREAFF; cdr3_nt: TGTGCCAGCAGACCGTTGGGGCGCAGGGAAGCTTTCTTT; v_call: TRBV6-1; clone_size: many; j_call: TRBJ1-1; cdr3_length: 13; d_call: -
cdr3_aa: CASSGGTASNEQFF; cdr3_nt: TGTGCCAGCTCCGGGGGGACAGCTAGCAATGAGCAGTTCTTC; v_call: TRBV18; clone_size: many; j_call: TRBJ2-1; cdr3_length: 14; d_call: -
cdr3_aa: CASIFRDRVDEQFF; cdr3_nt: TGTGCCAGTATCTTCCGGGACAGGGTCGATGAGCAGTTCTTC; v_call: TRBV2; clone_size: many; j_call: TRBJ2-1; cdr3_length: 14; d_call: TRBD1
cdr3_aa: CASSQGGEHNEQFF; cdr3_nt: TGCGCCAGCTCACAGGGAGGGGAGCACAATGAGCAGTTCTTC; v_call: TRBV5-1; clone_size: few; j_call: TRBJ2-1; cdr3_length: 14; d_call: -
cdr3_aa: CASSTRDRPYEQYF; cdr3_nt: TGTGCCAGCAGTACCCGGGACAGACCCTACGAGCAGTACTTC; v_call: TRBV28; clone_size: many; j_call: TRBJ2-7; cdr3_length: 14; d_call: TRBD1
cdr3_aa: CASSTGGQGLYGELFF; cdr3_nt: TGTGCCAGCAGCACCGGGGGACAGGGGCTCTACGGGGAGCTGTTTTTT; v_call: TRBV9; clone_size: -; j_call: TRBJ2-2; cdr3_length: 16; d_call: TRBD1
cdr3_aa: CATKGMANYGYTF; cdr3_nt: TGTGCCACCAAGGGGATGGCTAACTATGGCTACACCTTC; v_call: TRBV3-1; clone_size: many; j_call: TRBJ1-2; cdr3_length: 13; d_call: -
cdr3_aa: CASSPSKGDYGYTF; cdr3_nt: TGTGCCAGCAGTCCCTCGAAGGGTGACTATGGCTACACCTTC; v_call: TRBV7-3; clone_size: -; j_call: TRBJ1-2; cdr3_length: 14; d_call: -
cdr3_aa: CASSGLGSNYGYTF; cdr3_nt: TGTGCCAGCAGTGGCCTGGGGTCTAACTATGGCTACACCTTC; v_call: TRBV12-3/TRBV12-4; clone_size: many; j_call: TRBJ1-2; cdr3_length: 14; d_call: -
cdr3_aa: CASRTGGANEKLFF; cdr3_nt: TGTGCCAGCAGGACGGGCGGTGCTAATGAAAAACTGTTTTTT; v_call: TRBV6-1; clone_size: few; j_call: TRBJ1-4; cdr3_length: 14; d_call: -
cdr3_aa: CASSLHGQDDGYTF; cdr3_nt: TGTGCCAGCAGCCTGCACGGACAGGACGATGGCTACACCTTC; v_call: TRBV3-1; clone_size: few; j_call: TRBJ1-2; cdr3_length: 14; d_call: TRBD1
cdr3_aa: CASSSGTGDYNEQFF; cdr3_nt: TGTGCTAGCAGCTCCGGGACAGGGGATTACAATGAGCAGTTCTTC; v_call: TRBV7-7; clone_size: few; j_call: TRBJ2-1; cdr3_length: 15; d_call: TRBD1
cdr3_aa: CATSDPLAGGYNEQFF; cdr3_nt: TGTGCCACCAGTGACCCTCTAGCGGGAGGATACAATGAGCAGTTCTTC; v_call: TRBV24-1; clone_size: -; j_call: TRBJ2-1; cdr3_length: 16; d_call: TRBD2
cdr3_aa: CASSSAGGDYGYTF; cdr3_nt: TGTGCCAGCAGTTCAGCAGGGGGGGACTATGGCTACACCTTC; v_call: TRBV6-1; clone_size: -; j_call: TRBJ1-2; cdr3_length: 14; d_call: TRBD1
cdr3_aa: CASSPQETGELFF; cdr3_nt: TGTGCCAGCAGCCCCCAGGAGACCGGGGAGCTGTTTTTT; v_call: TRBV12-3/TRBV12-4; clone_size: many; j_call: TRBJ2-2; cdr3_length: 13; d_call: -